Following are 7 T cell receptor beta chains from one sample sequenced in a study of blood T cell repertoires in COVID-19. Only in-frame clones appear in the TCRdb table, and some are missing; sequencing was by immunoSEQ multiplex PCR. There are 150,000 to 200,000 clones in the sample; approximately 82% occur only once, and over 20% lies in the top ten. Sequencing input: peripheral blood. These TCRs come from a woman of 80 years or more with acute or convalescent COVID-19.

The chain couples TRBV19 to TRBJ2-2; D uncertain. There are 13 residues in the CDR3. Germline values: CDR1 LNHDA, CDR2 SQIVND (reference sequence). V was cut by 6 bases and J by 6 bases, with 11 bases left in between. The CDR3 region has the DNA TGTGCCAGTAGCTCTAGTCCGGCCGGGGAGCTGTTTTTT. The encoded protein is CASSSSPAGELFF.

The chain has TRBV11-2 and TRBJ2-7, with TRBD2 matching over 12 bases. Germline V gene lookup returns CDR1 SGHAT and CDR2 FQNNGV. The V and J ends lost 5 bases and 4 bases, in that order; junction bases with no gene match: 6. CDR3 size: 15 residues. For the CDR3, the DNA is TGTGCCAGCAGCCCGACTAGCGGGAGTTCTTACGAGCAGTACTTC. This sequence encodes CASSPTSGSSYEQYF.

This clone was observed a handful of times. The V and J genes are TRBV4-3 and TRBJ2-2, with D possibly being TRBD2 (6 bases). The CDR3 contains 17 residues. The V end was cut by 1 base, the J end by 1 base, with 13 bases between. Germline CDR1 is LGHNA and CDR2 is YSLEER. The CDR3: CASSQGLGEENTGELFF. CDR3 coding DNA: TGCGCCAGCAGCCAAGGTCTGGGGGAGGAGAACACCGGGGAGCTGTTTTTT.

The chain uses TRBV15 and TRBJ2-5; no clear D gene. Per germline, CDR1 LNHNV and CDR2 YYDKDF (reference sequence). The V end was cut by 7 bases, the J end by 5 bases, with 14 bases between. There are 13 residues in the CDR3. This CDR3 is CATTRSSWETQYF. CDR3 nucleotide sequence: TGTGCCACCACTAGGAGTAGTTGGGAGACCCAGTACTTC.

This clone was seen a single time. V and J are TRBV18 and TRBJ1-3, with D unclear. Germline values: CDR1 KGHSH, CDR2 LQKENI. This CDR3 spans 11 amino acids. Trimming shortened V by 3 bases and J by 8 bases, and 5 bases separated the two germline ends. In nucleotides, the CDR3 is TGTGCCAGCTCACCGCGGGACACCATATATTTT. Protein sequence: CASSPRDTIYF.

This rearrangement joins TRBV5-1 to TRBJ2-1, with 10 bases that match TRBD2. The junction had 13 bases not matched to a gene; V was cut back by 4 bases and J by 9 bases. The CDR3 sequence is 16 residues long. Germline values: CDR1 SGHRS, CDR2 YFSETQ. CDR3 bases: TGCGCCAGCAGCGACGGGGGCCTAGCGGGAGTCGCTGAGCAGTTCTTC. Amino acid sequence: CASSDGGLAGVAEQFF. The full variable domain, in which reference TRBV5-1 and TRBJ2-1 provide the parts outside the CDR3, is KAGVTQTPRYLIKTRGQQVTLSCSPISGHRSVSWYQQTPGQGLQFLFEYFSETQRNKGNFPGRFSGRQFSNSRSEMNVSTLELGDSALYLCASSDGGLAGVAEQFFGPGTRLTVL.

Only one count was recorded for this clone. The chain is built from TRBV6-6 and TRBJ1-1, with TRBD1 as a possible D gene (5 bases). In germline, CDR1 is MNHNY, CDR2 SVGAGI (reference sequence). This CDR3 is 15 amino acids long. V shed 2 bases and J shed 0 bases, with 10 bases lying between them. The CDR3 DNA sequence: TGTGCCAGCAGTTACGGTGCGGGGGTGAACACTGAAGCTTTCTTT. Protein: CASSYGAGVNTEAFF.